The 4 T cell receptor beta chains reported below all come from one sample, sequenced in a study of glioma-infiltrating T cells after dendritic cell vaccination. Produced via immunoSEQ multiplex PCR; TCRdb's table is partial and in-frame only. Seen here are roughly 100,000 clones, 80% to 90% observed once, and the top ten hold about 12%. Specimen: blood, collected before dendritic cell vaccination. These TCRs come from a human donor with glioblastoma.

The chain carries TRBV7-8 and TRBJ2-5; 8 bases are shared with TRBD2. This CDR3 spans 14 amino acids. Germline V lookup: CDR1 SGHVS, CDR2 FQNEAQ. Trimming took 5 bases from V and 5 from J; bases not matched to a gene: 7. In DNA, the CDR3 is TGTGCCAGCAGCAAGGGCGGGGGGATGGAGACCCAGTACTTC. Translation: CASSKGGGMETQYF.

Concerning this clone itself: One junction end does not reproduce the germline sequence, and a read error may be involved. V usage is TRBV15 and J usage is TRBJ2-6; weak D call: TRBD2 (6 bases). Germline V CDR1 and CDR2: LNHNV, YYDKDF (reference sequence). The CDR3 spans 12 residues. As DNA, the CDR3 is TGTGCCACCAGCAGAGATCGGGGAGGATGCGATTTC. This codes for CATSRDRGGCDF.

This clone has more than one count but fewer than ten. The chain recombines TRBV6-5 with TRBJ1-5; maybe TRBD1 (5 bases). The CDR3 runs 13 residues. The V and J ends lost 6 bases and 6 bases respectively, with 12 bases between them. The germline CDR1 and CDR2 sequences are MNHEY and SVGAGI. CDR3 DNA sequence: TGTGCCAGCAGACAACAGGTGGGTCAGCCCCAGCATTTT. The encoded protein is CASRQQVGQPQHF.

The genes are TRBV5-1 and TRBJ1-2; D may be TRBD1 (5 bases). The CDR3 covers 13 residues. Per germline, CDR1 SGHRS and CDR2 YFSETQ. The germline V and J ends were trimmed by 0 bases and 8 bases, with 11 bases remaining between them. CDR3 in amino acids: CASSLGGAGGYTF. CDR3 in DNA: TGCGCCAGCAGCTTGGGCGGGGCCGGGGGCTACACCTTC. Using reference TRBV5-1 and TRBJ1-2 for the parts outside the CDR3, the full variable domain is KAGVTQTPRYLIKTRGQQVTLSCSPISGHRSVSWYQQTPGQGLQFLFEYFSETQRNKGNFPGRFSGRQFSNSRSEMNVSTLELGDSALYLCASSLGGAGGYTFGSGTRLTVV.